Below, 2 T cell receptor beta chains from the same sample are listed, as sequenced in a study of T-cell memory formation after mild COVID-19. MiXCR was run by TCRdb on the 5' RACE reads, yielding one entry per CDR3 protein. This table holds 180,000 or so distinct CDR3 sequences, roughly 12% found once. Sequencing was done on a sample of PBMCs or a T cell subset sorted from them (not recorded which). The origin of the receptors is a man aged 18-30 years who had mild COVID-19 (a few samples of this study predate the infection). Cell type and time point are not known.

The gene calls are TRBV5-1 and TRBJ2-3, with 13 positions matching TRBD2. The CDR3 contains 17 residues. Germline V gene sequence: CDR1 SGHRS, CDR2 YFSETQ. J lost 0 bases, V lost 6 bases, and 7 bases had no gene match. The CDR3 loop reads CASTRTSGGASTDTQYF. Written as DNA, the CDR3 is TGCGCCAGCACCAGGACTAGCGGGGGTGCTAGCACAGATACGCAGTATTTT.

V gene TRBV9 combines with J gene TRBJ2-5, with 8 bases aligning to TRBD2. V shed 2 bases, J shed 1 base, and the junction held 4 bases outside the gene matches. The CDR3 loop spans 15 amino acids. Germline CDR1 is SGDLS and CDR2 is YYNGEE. The CDR3 region is CASSVSSGGQETQYF. CDR3 coding DNA: TGTGCCAGCAGCGTCTCCAGCGGGGGCCAAGAGACCCAGTACTTC.